This T cell receptor (beta chain) originates from a study of shared T cell receptors in the human thymus. The table came from immunoSEQ multiplex PCR; TCRdb's copy has only in-frame clones and leaves some out. Of hundreds of thousands of clones listed, approximately 88% are singletons. V trimming: 3 bases; J trimming: 7 bases; junction bases outside the gene matches: 4. Germline V lookup: CDR1 KGHSH, CDR2 LQKENI. The CDR3 is 15 amino acids. The data also belong to a second study, concerning human thymus T cells. That investigation notes: Thymus tissue for the work was resected from patients undergoing corrective heart surgery. In unrelated individuals, thymic repertoires overlapped highly, according to related research.

This sequence was found in a boy under two years old with a congenital heart defect. Sequencing was performed on thymocytes. The genes are TRBV18 and TRBJ1-4; 11 bases are a match to TRBD1. The CDR3 loop is CASSPDRGHGEKLFF. CDR3 DNA: TGTGCCAGCTCACCGGACAGGGGGCATGGTGAAAAACTGTTTTTT.